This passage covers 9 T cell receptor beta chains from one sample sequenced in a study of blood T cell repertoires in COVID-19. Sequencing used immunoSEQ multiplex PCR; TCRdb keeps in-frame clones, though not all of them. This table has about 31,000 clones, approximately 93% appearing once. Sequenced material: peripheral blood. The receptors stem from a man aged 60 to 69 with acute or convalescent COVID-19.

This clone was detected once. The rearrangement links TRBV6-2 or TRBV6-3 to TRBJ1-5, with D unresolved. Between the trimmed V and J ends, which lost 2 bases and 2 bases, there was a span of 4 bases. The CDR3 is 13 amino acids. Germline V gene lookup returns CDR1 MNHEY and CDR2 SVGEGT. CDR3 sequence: CASSYGGNQPQHF. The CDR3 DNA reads TGTGCCAGCAGTTACGGAGGCAATCAGCCCCAGCATTTT.

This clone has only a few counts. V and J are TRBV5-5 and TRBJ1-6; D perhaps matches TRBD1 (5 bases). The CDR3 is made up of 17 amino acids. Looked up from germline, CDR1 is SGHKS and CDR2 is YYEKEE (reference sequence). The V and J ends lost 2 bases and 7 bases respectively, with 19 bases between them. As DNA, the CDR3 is TGTGCCAGCAGCTTTGCCGGGACTCCCGGAGGGAATTCACCCCTCCACTTT. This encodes CASSFAGTPGGNSPLHF. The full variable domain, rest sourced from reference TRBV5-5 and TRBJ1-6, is DAGVTQSPTHLIKTRGQQVTLRCSPISGHKSVSWYQQVLGQGPQFIFQYYEKEERGRGNFPDRFSARQFPNYSSELNVNALLLGDSALYLCASSFAGTPGGNSPLHFGNGTRLTVT.

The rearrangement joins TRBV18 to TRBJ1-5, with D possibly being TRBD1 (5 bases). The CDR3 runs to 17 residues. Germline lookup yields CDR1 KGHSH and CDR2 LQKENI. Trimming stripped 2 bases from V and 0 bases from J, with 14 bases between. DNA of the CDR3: TGTGCCAGCTCACCAAGAGGAGGGGACCTTAGCAATCAGCCCCAGCATTTT. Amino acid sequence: CASSPRGGDLSNQPQHF.

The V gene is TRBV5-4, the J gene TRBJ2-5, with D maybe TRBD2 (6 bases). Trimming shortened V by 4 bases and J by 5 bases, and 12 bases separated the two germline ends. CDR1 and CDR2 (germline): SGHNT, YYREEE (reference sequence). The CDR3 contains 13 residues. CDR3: CASSPTGGETQYF. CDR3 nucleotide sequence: TGTGCCAGCAGCCCCACTGGGGGGGAGACCCAGTACTTC.

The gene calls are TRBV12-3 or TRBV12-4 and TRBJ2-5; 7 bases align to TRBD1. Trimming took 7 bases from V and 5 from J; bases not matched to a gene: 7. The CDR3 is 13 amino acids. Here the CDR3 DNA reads TGTGCCAGCATTCACAGGGGTGCCGAGACCCAGTACTTC. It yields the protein CASIHRGAETQYF.

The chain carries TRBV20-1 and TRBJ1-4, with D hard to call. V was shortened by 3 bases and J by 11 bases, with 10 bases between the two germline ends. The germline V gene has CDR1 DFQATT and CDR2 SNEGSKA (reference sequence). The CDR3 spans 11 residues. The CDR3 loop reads CSASPGSKLFF. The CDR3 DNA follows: TGCAGTGCTAGCCCAGGTTCTAAACTGTTTTTT.

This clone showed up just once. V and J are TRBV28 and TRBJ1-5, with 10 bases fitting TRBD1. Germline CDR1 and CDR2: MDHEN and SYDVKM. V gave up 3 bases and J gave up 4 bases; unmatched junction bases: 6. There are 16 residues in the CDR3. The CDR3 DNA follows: TGTGCCAGCAGTTTCTCGGGACAGGGGTATAATCAGCCCCAGCATTTT. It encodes CASSFSGQGYNQPQHF. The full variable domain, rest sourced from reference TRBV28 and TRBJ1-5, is DVKVTQSSRYLVKRTGEKVFLECVQDMDHENMFWYRQDPGLGLRLIYFSYDVKMKEKGDIPEGYSVSREKKERFSLILESASTNQTSMYLCASSFSGQGYNQPQHFGDGTRLSIL.

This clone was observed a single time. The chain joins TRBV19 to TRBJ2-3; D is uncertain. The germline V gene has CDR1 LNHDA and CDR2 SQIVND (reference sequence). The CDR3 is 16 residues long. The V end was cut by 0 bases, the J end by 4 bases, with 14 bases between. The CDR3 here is CASSIDLTGIADTQYF. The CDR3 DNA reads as TGTGCCAGTAGTATAGATCTTACGGGTATCGCAGATACGCAGTATTTT.

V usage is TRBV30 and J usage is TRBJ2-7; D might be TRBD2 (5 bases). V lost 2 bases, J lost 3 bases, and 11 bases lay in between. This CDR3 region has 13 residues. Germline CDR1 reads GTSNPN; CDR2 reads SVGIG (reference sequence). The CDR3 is CAWSSGLIYEQYF. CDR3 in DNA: TGTGCCTGGAGTAGCGGTCTAATCTACGAGCAGTACTTC.